This T cell receptor (beta chain) was observed in a study of blood T cell repertoires in COVID-19. Overall study context: PBMCs, B-cell-depleted T cells, or T cells were the source of the cDNA or gDNA that made up the material.

The CDR3 has 14 residues. V was clipped by 6 bases and J by 5 bases, with 16 bases between them. Germline-derived CDR1 and CDR2 are LNHDA and SQIVND (reference sequence). Measured with immunoSEQ multiplex PCR; TCRdb has only the in-frame clones, and not every one. Among about 100,000 clones, about nine tenths were seen once, and the ten largest hold 2% to 2.5%. The chain carries TRBV19 and TRBJ2-5; maybe TRBD1 (6 bases). This sequence was found in a man aged 50 to 60 with active COVID-19. Sequenced input: peripheral blood. CDR3 coding DNA: TGTGCCAGTAGAGGGGCAGGGGTGGGGGAGACCCAGTACTTC. Translation: CASRGAGVGETQYF.